The 30 T cell receptor beta chains below come from one sample, sequenced in a study of blood T cell repertoires in COVID-19. Method: immunoSEQ multiplex PCR; TCRdb's copy keeps in-frame clones and lacks some. There are a few hundred thousand clones in the sample; over 75% occur only once, and approximately 1.5% lies in the top ten. The sample comprised PBMCs or T cells enriched from blood (not recorded which). The receptors come from a woman between 18 and 29 years old who had been exposed to COVID-19.

V and J are TRBV28 and TRBJ2-7, with 10 bases that match TRBD2. This CDR3 is 15 amino acids long. CDR1 MDHEN and CDR2 SYDVKM come from the germline V gene. V lost 5 bases and J lost 1; bases outside the gene matches: 5. DNA for the CDR3: TGTGCCAGCAGTCCAGCGACTAGCGGGTCCTACGAGCAGTACTTC. Encoded protein: CASSPATSGSYEQYF.

This clone appeared once. V usage is TRBV19 and J usage is TRBJ1-4; D is undetermined. Trimming cost V 5 bases and J 0 bases, with 10 bases left between them. The CDR3 covers 15 residues. Per germline, CDR1 LNHDA and CDR2 SQIVND (reference sequence). CDR3 DNA sequence: TGTGCCAGTAGTCAATACACCTCAACTAATGAAAAACTGTTTTTT. As protein: CASSQYTSTNEKLFF.

The chain employs TRBV25-1 and TRBJ2-7, with 8 bases lining up with TRBD2. Trimming took 4 bases from V and 3 from J; bases not matched to a gene: 5. CDR1 is MGHDK, CDR2 SYGVNS, per germline. The CDR3 is made up of 14 amino acids. CDR3 nucleotides: TGTGCCAGCAGTGTCCGGGGGACTAGCTACGAGCAGTACTTC. It codes for CASSVRGTSYEQYF.

The J gene is TRBJ2-2, the V gene TRBV5-6; TRBD1 is a possible D gene (5 bases). V was pared by 4 bases and J by 4 bases, with 26 bases between. Germline CDR1 SGHDT, CDR2 YYEEEE. There are 19 residues in the CDR3. CDR3 bases: TGTGCCAGCAGCCATGCCTCCTACCCAGGGCCCGAAAGCACCGGGGAGCTGTTTTTT. Residues: CASSHASYPGPESTGELFF.

The chain couples TRBV15 to TRBJ2-2; the D gene is possibly TRBD1 (6 bases). Trimming removed 1 base from V and 0 bases from J, with 18 bases in between. This CDR3 comprises 19 residues. From germline, CDR1 is LNHNV and CDR2 YYDKDF (reference sequence). CDR3 DNA sequence: TGTGCCACCAGCAGAGTTCAGAGCAGGGACAAGCCGAACACCGGGGAGCTGTTTTTT. It specifies CATSRVQSRDKPNTGELFF.

This chain uses TRBV5-1 with TRBJ2-3, with a tentative D call TRBD2 (5 bases). The CDR3 totals 14 residues. Trimming took 3 bases from V and 4 from J, leaving 12 bases between them. Germline CDR1 reads SGHRS; CDR2 reads YFSETQ. CDR3 in amino acids: CASSSGIIADTQYF. The CDR3 coding sequence is TGCGCCAGCAGCTCCGGGATAATTGCAGATACGCAGTATTTT.

V gene TRBV2 combines with J gene TRBJ1-3; 8 nucleotides align to TRBD1. J was trimmed by 4 bases and V by 6 bases; bases with no gene match: 14. This CDR3 is built from 17 residues. The V gene's germline CDR1 is SNHLY and CDR2 FYNNEI. This CDR3 is CASRLGRTGKRGNTIYF. Here the CDR3 DNA reads TGTGCCAGCAGATTAGGGCGGACAGGGAAACGGGGAAACACCATATATTTT.

The rearrangement uses TRBV29-1 and TRBJ2-7; 13 bases agree with TRBD2. CDR1 is SQVTM, CDR2 ANQGSEA, per germline. CDR3 length: 13 residues. The V and J ends lost 7 bases and 7 bases, in that order; junction bases with no gene match: 7. The CDR3 DNA reads as TGCAGCGATCCGGGACTAGCGGGAAGGGAGCAGTACTTC. Translation: CSDPGLAGREQYF.

The V call is TRBV27, the J call TRBJ2-1; 16 bases align to TRBD2. The CDR3 consists of 18 residues. V shed 3 bases, J shed 8 bases, and the junction held 10 bases outside the gene matches. Germline CDR1 reads MNHEY; CDR2 reads SMNVEV (reference sequence). CDR3 nucleotide sequence: TGTGCCAGCAGTTTTCGGTCGGGACTAGCGGGGGGGCCGCATGAGCAGTTCTTC. Translating it yields CASSFRSGLAGGPHEQFF.

The DNA for the CDR3 is TGTGCCAGCAGCTTTTCAGGGGGCAATCAGCCCCAGCATTTT. It specifies CASSFSGGNQPQHF. This chain connects TRBV7-8 to TRBJ1-5; D is possibly TRBD1 (6 bases). V was shortened by 3 bases and J by 2 bases, with 8 bases between the two germline ends. Per the germline V gene, CDR1 is SGHVS and CDR2 is FQNEAQ. This CDR3 comprises 14 residues.

This clone was detected once. The chain recombines TRBV18 with TRBJ2-7; tentative D call: TRBD2 (5 bases). Trimming shortened V by 6 bases and J by 1 base, and 10 bases separated the two germline ends. The CDR3 consists of 13 residues. Germline V gene lookup returns CDR1 KGHSH and CDR2 LQKENI. CDR3 bases: TGTGCCAGCTCTCTCGGACTGTCCTACGAGCAGTACTTC. It is translated as CASSLGLSYEQYF. The full variable domain, its missing parts supplied by reference TRBV18 and TRBJ2-7, is NAGVMQNPRHLVRRRGQEARLRCSPMKGHSHVYWYRQLPEEGLKFMVYLQKENIIDESGMPKERFSAEFPKEGPSILRIQQVVRGDSAAYFCASSLGLSYEQYFGPGTRLTVT.

This chain connects TRBV28 to TRBJ2-5; TRBD1 agrees at 7 bases. With 10 bases clipped from V and 5 bases from J, the junction kept 16 bases outside the gene matches. Germline CDR1 is MDHEN and CDR2 is SYDVKM. This CDR3 spans 15 amino acids. DNA for the CDR3: TGTGCCACCATGCCCGCGGACAGGAGAGGGGAGACCCAGTACTTC. Translating gives CATMPADRRGETQYF.

The chain couples TRBV6-5 to TRBJ1-1, with D perhaps matching TRBD1 (5 bases). The CDR3 is 13 amino acids. Deletions cut 6 bases from V and 4 bases from J, with 12 bases between. Germline lookup yields CDR1 MNHEY and CDR2 SVGAGI. The CDR3 DNA is TGTGCCAGCAGCCTCAGGGTTTCCACTGAAGCTTTCTTT. As protein: CASSLRVSTEAFF.

The V gene is TRBV27, the J gene TRBJ1-5; maybe TRBD1 (6 bases). The V end was cut by 3 bases, the J end by 9 bases, with 15 bases between. Germline V gene sequence: CDR1 MNHEY, CDR2 SMNVEV (reference sequence). The CDR3 consists of 14 residues. The chain's CDR3 is CASSFTGNLRPQHF. The CDR3 DNA follows: TGTGCCAGCAGTTTTACAGGGAATTTGCGGCCCCAGCATTTT.

This clone showed up just once. This CDR3 is CATSADRQGPNQPQHF. CDR3 DNA sequence: TGTGCCACCAGCGCTGACCGACAGGGACCTAATCAGCCCCAGCATTTT. The V call is TRBV15, the J call TRBJ1-5, with TRBD1 matching over 7 bases. V lost 5 bases to trimming and J lost 4 bases; unmatched junction nucleotides: 11. The CDR3 length is 16 residues. CDR1 is LNHNV, CDR2 YYDKDF, per germline (reference sequence).

Here the CDR3 DNA reads TGCGCCAGCAGCCCTAGCACAGGGGGCAATGAGCAGTTCTTC. Translating it yields CASSPSTGGNEQFF. The V call is TRBV4-3, the J call TRBJ2-1; 8 nucleotides match TRBD1. Germline V gene lookup returns CDR1 LGHNA and CDR2 YSLEER. The CDR3 loop spans 14 amino acids. Losses at the gene ends were 4 bases for V and 6 bases for J; bases not matched to a gene: 5.

The chain uses TRBV7-2 and TRBJ2-3; 10 bases map to TRBD2. The CDR3 is 14 amino acids. V lost 5 bases, J lost 6 bases, and 5 bases stayed unmatched. Germline lookup yields CDR1 SGHTA and CDR2 FQGNSA. CDR3 region: CASSPTSGWDTQYF. The CDR3 coding sequence is TGTGCCAGCAGCCCGACTAGCGGGTGGGATACGCAGTATTTT. Looking up the rest from reference TRBV7-2 and TRBJ2-3 gives the full variable domain: GAGVSQSPSNKVTEKGKDVELRCDPISGHTALYWYRQSLGQGLEFLIYFQGNSAPDKSGLPSDRFSAERTGGSVSTLTIQRTQQEDSAVYLCASSPTSGWDTQYFGPGTRLTVL.

V is TRBV4-3 and J is TRBJ2-7, with TRBD1 matching 8 bases. Germline V lookup: CDR1 LGHNA, CDR2 YSLEER. V lost 3 bases to trimming and J lost 2 bases; unmatched junction nucleotides: 9. CDR3 length: 16 residues. The CDR3 sequence is CASSQSTGTGTYEQYF. In nucleotides, the CDR3 is TGCGCCAGCAGCCAGTCCACCGGGACAGGAACCTACGAGCAGTACTTC.

V and J are TRBV24-1 and TRBJ2-7; tentative D call: TRBD1 (6 bases). CDR1 and CDR2 from the germline V gene are KGHDR and SFDVKD. This CDR3 contains 11 residues. The germline V and J ends were trimmed by 9 bases and 5 bases, with 10 bases remaining between them. The CDR3 reads CATGDTDEQYF. CDR3 nucleotides: TGTGCCACCGGGGACACGGACGAGCAGTACTTC.

This clone was detected only once. The rearrangement uses TRBV7-3 and TRBJ2-1; 8 nucleotides line up with TRBD2. Germline V gene sequence: CDR1 SGHTA, CDR2 FQGTGA. Trimming took 5 bases from V and 0 from J; bases not matched to a gene: 9. The CDR3 is 17 amino acids. The CDR3 nucleotides are TGTGCCAGCAGCCTACATAGCGGGGCCAGCTCCTACAATGAGCAGTTCTTC. Translation gives CASSLHSGASSYNEQFF.

This sequence joins TRBV11-2 and TRBJ2-3; 10 nucleotides agree with TRBD2. Per the germline V gene, CDR1 is SGHAT and CDR2 is FQNNGV. CDR3 length equals 17 residues. The ends lost 2 bases at V and 2 bases at J; junction bases unmatched: 7. The CDR3 DNA sequence: TGTGCCAGCAGCTTACAACTGACTAGCGGGTACACAGATACGCAGTATTTT. Translation: CASSLQLTSGYTDTQYF.

The chain couples TRBV25-1 to TRBJ1-4; TRBD1 aligns across 9 bases. This CDR3 has 18 residues. The V gene end was trimmed by 2 bases and the J gene end by 3 bases; junction bases not matched to a gene: 10. Germline V CDR1 and CDR2: MGHDK, SYGVNS. CDR3 amino acids: CASSEGTGRALSNEKLFF. For the CDR3, the DNA is TGTGCCAGCAGTGAAGGGACAGGGCGCGCCTTATCTAATGAAAAACTGTTTTTT.

This clone was observed a single time. The V call is TRBV2, the J call TRBJ1-2; D is ambiguous. V was cut by 6 bases and J by 0 bases, with 11 bases left in between. Germline V lookup: CDR1 SNHLY, CDR2 FYNNEI. CDR3 length: 14 residues. DNA of the CDR3: TGTGCCAGCAGCGGGGAGGGCACTAACTATGGCTACACCTTC. The encoded protein is CASSGEGTNYGYTF.

The genes are TRBV9 and TRBJ1-4, with D hard to call. The V end was cut by 3 bases, the J end by 0 bases, with 6 bases between. The germline gives CDR1 SGDLS, CDR2 YYNGEE. The CDR3 covers 14 residues. CDR3: CASSGRTTNEKLFF. CDR3 DNA: TGTGCCAGCAGCGGCAGAACAACTAATGAAAAACTGTTTTTT.

This rearrangement joins TRBV14 to TRBJ1-2; the D gene is possibly TRBD1 (5 bases). The CDR3 extends over 14 amino acids. CDR1 is SGHDN and CDR2 is FVKESK in the germline V gene. V shed 2 bases and J shed 2 bases, with 9 bases lying between them. The DNA of the CDR3 is TGTGCCAGCAGCCAATTCAGGGCGAACTATGGCTACACCTTC. This gives the protein CASSQFRANYGYTF.

V and J are TRBV7-9 and TRBJ2-3, with 7 bases identical to TRBD1. The germline CDR1 and CDR2 sequences are SEHNR and FQNEAQ (reference sequence). The V gene end was trimmed by 3 bases and the J gene end by 0 bases; junction bases not matched to a gene: 3. The CDR3 loop spans 15 amino acids. This CDR3 reads CASSFRQGSTDTQYF. The CDR3 coding sequence is TGTGCCAGCAGCTTTCGACAGGGTAGCACAGATACGCAGTATTTT.

This clone has a handful of counts. V usage is TRBV7-8 and J usage is TRBJ1-2; perhaps TRBD1 as D (5 bases). CDR3 size: 15 residues. Germline V gives CDR1 SGHVS, CDR2 FQNEAQ. V lost 0 bases to trimming and J lost 7 bases, with 15 bases between them. CDR3 residues: CASSLAVGPLGGYTF. The CDR3 DNA sequence: TGTGCCAGCAGCTTAGCTGTGGGGCCCCTAGGTGGCTACACCTTC. The full variable domain, rest sourced from reference TRBV7-8 and TRBJ1-2, is GAGVSQSPRYKVAKRGQDVALRCDPISGHVSLFWYQQALGQGPEFLTYFQNEAQLDKSGLPSDRFFAERPEGSVSTLKIQRTQQEDSAVYLCASSLAVGPLGGYTFGSGTRLTVV.

The chain couples TRBV21-1 to TRBJ1-2; the listed D gene, TRBD1, was not tested against the DNA. TRBV21-1 corresponds to a pseudogene. CDR3 length equals 13 residues. The CDR3 protein is CASSIHRNYGYTF. The CDR3 bases are TGTGCCAGCAGCATTCACAGGAACTATGGCTACACCTTC.

The chain uses TRBV19 and TRBJ1-2, with TRBD1 identical over 7 bases. This CDR3 comprises 15 residues. Germline V gene data show CDR1 as LNHDA and CDR2 as SQIVND (reference sequence). The trim removed 4 bases at V and 3 bases at J, leaving 8 bases unmatched. CDR3 region: CASSTRTGSDYGYTF. In DNA, the CDR3 is TGTGCCAGTAGTACCCGGACAGGTTCAGACTATGGCTACACCTTC.

The chain combines TRBV28 with TRBJ1-2, with D perhaps TRBD1 (6 bases). Germline CDR1 reads MDHEN; CDR2 reads SYDVKM. CDR3 length equals 15 residues. Trimming removed 3 bases from V and 4 bases from J, with 15 bases in between. The CDR3 DNA reads as TGTGCCAGCAGTTTCCCATGGGGGCCGATCTATGGCTACACCTTC. Translating gives CASSFPWGPIYGYTF.